These 25 T cell receptor beta chains originate from one sample sequenced in a study of blood T cell repertoires in COVID-19. Clones were sequenced by immunoSEQ multiplex PCR, and TCRdb holds only the in-frame ones, with some missing. Altogether fewer than 200,000 clones are present, approximately 86% being singletons, with the ten largest covering about 1.2%. Material: peripheral blood. These receptors originate from a man aged 55 to 70 who had recovered from COVID-19.

The chain recombines TRBV15 with TRBJ2-3, with 8 bases matching TRBD2. With V trimmed by 0 bases and J by 5 bases, 4 bases remained unmatched. Germline V CDR1 and CDR2: LNHNV, YYDKDF (reference sequence). CDR3 length: 15 amino acids. Here the CDR3 DNA reads TGTGCCACCAGCAGAGATCGTGCGGGGGGAGATACGCAGTATTTT. The encoded protein is CATSRDRAGGDTQYF.

The chain carries TRBV7-6 and TRBJ2-7; 12 nucleotides match TRBD2. V shed 4 bases and J 3 bases; nucleotides not matched to a gene: 1. This CDR3 region has 14 residues. Germline V lookup: CDR1 SGHVS, CDR2 FNYEAQ. CDR3 DNA sequence: TGTGCCAGCAGCTCACTAGCGGGGGGCTACGAGCAGTACTTC. Protein sequence: CASSSLAGGYEQYF.

As concerns this clone: One end of the junction fails to match germline, which may point to a read error. The chain couples TRBV6-1 to TRBJ2-3; 11 bases fit TRBD2. CDR3 length: 15 residues. Germline values: CDR1 MNHNS, CDR2 SASEGT. The chain's CDR3 is CASREDSGGVNTQYF. Written as DNA, the CDR3 is TGTGCCAGCAGGGAAGATAGCGGGGGGGTAAATACGCAGTATTTT.

This chain uses TRBV6-5 with TRBJ1-6; D unresolved. The CDR3 runs 15 residues. Germline V gene lookup returns CDR1 MNHEY and CDR2 SVGAGI. Trimming left V 2 bases short and J 2 bases short, with 7 bases between. The CDR3 region has the DNA TGTGCCAGCAGTTACGACGAGGCCTATAATTCACCCCTCCACTTT. The encoded protein is CASSYDEAYNSPLHF.

This chain links TRBV19 with TRBJ2-3; 10 bases line up with TRBD2. The CDR3 is 15 residues long. Germline V lookup: CDR1 LNHDA, CDR2 SQIVND (reference sequence). V shed 3 bases and J 5 bases; nucleotides not matched to a gene: 5. The CDR3 nucleotides read TGTGCCAGTAGTATTAGCGGGGGGCCCAGAGATACGCAGTATTTT. Translating gives CASSISGGPRDTQYF. The full variable domain, its missing parts supplied by reference TRBV19 and TRBJ2-3, is DGGITQSPKYLFRKEGQNVTLSCEQNLNHDAMYWYRQDPGQGLRLIYYSQIVNDFQKGDIAEGYSVSREKKESFPLTVTSAQKNPTAFYLCASSISGGPRDTQYFGPGTRLTVL.

V and J are TRBV27 and TRBJ2-3, with 8 bases lining up with TRBD1. V dropped 5 bases and J dropped 5; count of bases not matched to a gene: 12. The CDR3 runs to 16 residues. Germline V lookup: CDR1 MNHEY, CDR2 SMNVEV (reference sequence). The CDR3 sequence: CASSSPGQVGGDTQYF. CDR3 sequence (DNA): TGTGCCAGCAGTAGCCCGGGACAGGTTGGGGGAGATACGCAGTATTTT.

V and J are TRBV6-2 or TRBV6-3 and TRBJ1-2; TRBD1 agrees at 7 bases. The CDR3 has 14 residues. Per the germline V gene, CDR1 is MNHEY and CDR2 is SVGEGT. The V and J ends lost 2 bases and 2 bases, in that order; junction bases with no gene match: 2. This CDR3 reads CASSYLTGNYGYTF. In nucleotides, the CDR3 is TGTGCCAGCAGTTACCTGACAGGGAACTATGGCTACACCTTC.

Turning to this clone: The sample holds other DNA sequences that translate to the same CDR3. This chain links TRBV10-3 with TRBJ2-7, with 12 bases identical to TRBD1. V dropped 8 bases and J dropped 4; count of bases not matched to a gene: 6. This CDR3 comprises 14 residues. From germline, CDR1 is ENHRY and CDR2 SYGVKD. The CDR3 reads CAIRGGQGAYEQYF. CDR3 in DNA: TGTGCCATCCGGGGGGGACAGGGGGCGTACGAGCAGTACTTC.

This clone was observed a handful of times. The chain uses TRBV2 and TRBJ1-5, with a tentative D call TRBD1 (6 bases). V shed 3 bases and J shed 9 bases, with 15 bases lying between them. The V gene's germline CDR1 is SNHLY and CDR2 FYNNEI. CDR3 size: 14 residues. CDR3 amino acids: CASSDRGEAWPQHF. CDR3 DNA sequence: TGTGCCAGCAGTGACAGGGGAGAGGCATGGCCCCAGCATTTT. Full variable domain (missing parts from reference TRBV2 and TRBJ1-5): EPEVTQTPSHQVTQMGQEVILRCVPISNHLYFYWYRQILGQKVEFLVSFYNNEISEKSEIFDDQFSVERPDGSNFTLKIRSTKLEDSAMYFCASSDRGEAWPQHFGDGTRLSIL.

CDR3 sequence (DNA): TGTGCCAGCAGCCAAGATCGCCGGTCGGGAGGCGGCTACACCTTC. Its protein product is CASSQDRRSGGGYTF. The rearrangement uses TRBV3-1 (or the pseudogene TRBV3-2) and TRBJ1-2; no reliable D call. V was shortened by 0 bases and J by 8 bases, with 16 bases between the two germline ends. Germline V gene sequence: CDR1 LGHDT, CDR2 YNNKEL (reference sequence). The CDR3 is 15 amino acids.

This clone occurred a few times. The chain couples TRBV4-1 to TRBJ1-6; D gene unclear. Germline CDR1 is MGHRA and CDR2 is YSYEKL. The V end lost 0 bases, the J end lost 7 bases, and 13 bases lay between the germline ends. The CDR3 totals 16 residues. The CDR3 loop is CASSQDIGIRNSPLHF. CDR3 DNA sequence: TGCGCCAGCAGCCAAGATATCGGGATAAGGAATTCACCCCTCCACTTT.

CDR3 region: CASSPQGLYEQYF. In DNA, the CDR3 is TGTGCCAGCTCACCACAGGGACTCTACGAGCAGTACTTC. This chain uses TRBV18 with TRBJ2-7; D is perhaps TRBD2 (6 bases). CDR3 length: 13 amino acids. Trimming cost V 1 base and J 3 bases, with 7 bases left between them. The germline gives CDR1 KGHSH, CDR2 LQKENI.

As DNA, the CDR3 is TGTGCCATCAGTGAGTCGACGGGGGGGGGTTCACCCCTCCACTTT. Residues: CAISESTGGGSPLHF. The gene calls are TRBV10-3 and TRBJ1-6, with D possibly being TRBD1 (5 bases). Germline V gene sequence: CDR1 ENHRY, CDR2 SYGVKD. This CDR3 has 15 amino acids. The germline V and J ends were trimmed by 0 bases and 9 bases, with 12 bases remaining between them.

This chain joins TRBV7-2 and TRBJ2-3; D not resolved. The CDR3 is made up of 12 amino acids. The V and J ends lost 2 bases and 3 bases respectively, with 3 bases between them. CDR1 and CDR2 from the germline V gene are SGHTA and FQGNSA. The CDR3 spells CASSLSTDTQYF. The CDR3 coding sequence is TGTGCCAGCAGCTTATCGACAGATACGCAGTATTTT.

The CDR3 DNA is TGTGCCAGCAGCGCCCGACAGGGTTCTAACTATGGCTACACCTTC. Its protein is CASSARQGSNYGYTF. J is TRBJ1-2 and V is TRBV7-6, with TRBD1 matching 7 bases. V dropped 5 bases and J dropped 0; count of bases not matched to a gene: 6. Germline V gives CDR1 SGHVS, CDR2 FNYEAQ. This CDR3 comprises 15 residues.

The chain is built from TRBV19 and TRBJ1-2; a weak D match, TRBD1 (5 bases). The germline V gene encodes CDR1 LNHDA and CDR2 SQIVND (reference sequence). The CDR3 spans 16 residues. With 7 bases removed from V and 7 bases from J, the gap between germline ends came to 25 bases. The CDR3 loop is CASTYPRQGGTRGYTF. CDR3 sequence (DNA): TGTGCCAGTACCTATCCCCGGCAGGGAGGAACTCGTGGCTACACCTTC.

V and J are TRBV1 and TRBJ2-3; the tabulated D call, TRBD2, remains unverified against the DNA. TRBV1 is designated a pseudogene. The CDR3 runs 17 residues. The CDR3 DNA follows: TGCACCAGCAGCCAAGAAAGGAGGCGGGGGGGCACAGATACGCAGTATTTT. Protein: CTSSQERRRGGTDTQYF.

The rearrangement links TRBV27 to TRBJ2-7, with D possibly being TRBD1 (5 bases). Deletions cut 5 bases from V and 4 bases from J, with 18 bases between. Germline V CDR1 and CDR2: MNHEY, SMNVEV (reference sequence). The CDR3 contains 15 residues. The chain's CDR3 is CASSATGIGLYEQYF. CDR3 bases: TGTGCCAGCAGTGCAACAGGAATCGGGTTGTACGAGCAGTACTTC.

The table lists this clone with a count of one. V usage is TRBV6-6 and J usage is TRBJ1-1; D gene unclear. The CDR3 totals 14 residues. CDR1 MNHNY and CDR2 SVGAGI come from the germline V gene (reference sequence). V was cut by 5 bases and J by 1 base, with 11 bases left in between. The chain's CDR3 is CASSRGTGNTEAFF. The CDR3 region has the DNA TGTGCCAGCAGTCGCGGAACGGGGAACACTGAAGCTTTCTTT.

The J gene is TRBJ2-7, the V gene TRBV25-1; TRBD1 matches at 7 bases. This CDR3 region has 15 residues. Germline assignment: CDR1 MGHDK and CDR2 SYGVNS. J gave up 3 bases and V 1 base, and 6 bases lay outside the gene matches. This CDR3 is CASSESGGDFYEQYF. The CDR3, as DNA: TGTGCCAGCAGTGAATCAGGGGGTGACTTCTACGAGCAGTACTTC.

This rearrangement joins TRBV7-3 to TRBJ1-1, with D tentatively TRBD1 (6 bases). There are 14 residues in the CDR3. The ends were cut back, 3 bases at V and 5 bases at J, with 13 bases in the middle. Germline V gene data show CDR1 as SGHTA and CDR2 as FQGTGA. In DNA, the CDR3 is TGTGCCAGCAGCTTCCAGGGGACAAGGACTGAAGCTTTCTTT. Translation: CASSFQGTRTEAFF.

V gene TRBV10-3 combines with J gene TRBJ1-3; TRBD1 matches 7 bases. Germline trimming cut 5 bases from V and 2 bases from J; bases unmatched to any gene: 12. Germline CDR1 is ENHRY and CDR2 is SYGVKD. This CDR3 spans 17 amino acids. The CDR3 nucleotides read TGTGCCATCAGTCTCGAAATAGGGACAGTAGCTGGAAACACCATATATTTT. It is translated as CAISLEIGTVAGNTIYF.

The J gene is TRBJ2-2, the V gene TRBV10-2; 9 bases fit TRBD1. The CDR3 is made up of 13 amino acids. Germline trimming cut 8 bases from V and 5 bases from J; bases unmatched to any gene: 3. From germline, CDR1 is WSHSY and CDR2 SAAADI. The CDR3 loop reads CASSGQGTGELFF. As DNA, the CDR3 is TGCGCCAGCTCGGGACAGGGTACCGGGGAGCTGTTTTTT.

V gene TRBV4-1 combines with J gene TRBJ2-7; maybe TRBD1 (5 bases). The germline gives CDR1 MGHRA, CDR2 YSYEKL. The CDR3 runs to 13 residues. V lost 5 bases to trimming and J lost 3 bases, with 11 bases between them. The CDR3 protein is CASSVQANYEQYF. Written as DNA, the CDR3 is TGCGCCAGCAGCGTACAGGCTAACTACGAGCAGTACTTC.

The V call is TRBV25-1, the J call TRBJ2-1; D perhaps matches TRBD1 (5 bases). CDR1 and CDR2 (germline): MGHDK, SYGVNS. V dropped 11 bases and J dropped 6 bases, with 17 bases sitting between them. This CDR3 region has 13 residues. CDR3 in DNA: TGTGCCGCCGGGTTTGGGGCCTTCAATGAGCAGTTCTTC. It yields the protein CAAGFGAFNEQFF.